Presented here are 32 T cell receptor beta chains from one specimen sequenced in a study of cytomegalovirus exposure and HLA in healthy donors. TCRdb's copy holds only in-frame clones and misses some; the assay was immunoSEQ multiplex PCR. The table has some 110,000 clones, 75% to 90% seen once. Sequenced input: PBMCs. Every receptor here comes from a man between 18 and 29 years old in good health and CMV-seropositive.

J is TRBJ1-2 and V is TRBV6-5, with D possibly being TRBD1 (6 bases). Trimming pared 4 bases from V and 6 bases from J, leaving 15 bases between. The CDR3 runs to 14 residues. CDR1 and CDR2 (germline): MNHEY, SVGAGI. Here the CDR3 DNA reads TGTGCCAGCAGTTCCTACAGGGTACAGGATGGCTACACCTTC. Translation: CASSSYRVQDGYTF.

CDR3 in DNA: TGTGCCAGCAGCTTAAACCGGGGGGGACAGACCCAGTACTTC. As protein: CASSLNRGGQTQYF. The chain has TRBV7-2 and TRBJ2-5; 8 bases map to TRBD2. There are 14 residues in the CDR3. The V gene end was trimmed by 2 bases and the J gene end by 6 bases; junction bases not matched to a gene: 5. Germline CDR1 is SGHTA and CDR2 is FQGNSA.

The gene calls are TRBV9 and TRBJ1-2, with 7 bases identical to TRBD1. The junction had 4 bases not matched to a gene; V was cut back by 5 bases and J by 3 bases. There are 13 residues in the CDR3. Germline lookup yields CDR1 SGDLS and CDR2 YYNGEE. Here the CDR3 DNA reads TGTGCCAGCAGAGGAGGGACAGACTATGGCTACACCTTC. It encodes CASRGGTDYGYTF. The complete variable domain, with remaining parts taken from reference TRBV9 and TRBJ1-2, reads DSGVTQTPKHLITATGQRVTLRCSPRSGDLSVYWYQQSLDQGLQFLIQYYNGEERAKGNILERFSAQQFPDLHSELNLSSLELGDSALYFCASRGGTDYGYTFGSGTRLTVV.

This sequence joins TRBV5-1 and TRBJ2-7, with 8 positions matching TRBD1. This CDR3 is built from 13 residues. Per the germline V gene, CDR1 is SGHRS and CDR2 is YFSETQ. CDR3 sequence: CASAQGAQDEQYF. In DNA, the CDR3 is TGCGCGTCCGCCCAGGGGGCTCAAGACGAGCAGTACTTC.

This clone was counted a single time. This chain joins TRBV14 and TRBJ2-7; perhaps TRBD1 as D (5 bases). Germline CDR1 is SGHDN and CDR2 is FVKESK. V was clipped by 1 base and J by 3 bases, with 13 bases between them. The CDR3 is made up of 15 amino acids. The CDR3 nucleotides read TGTGCCAGCAGCCAAGGCAGGGTGAATCTCTACGAGCAGTACTTC. Protein product: CASSQGRVNLYEQYF.

This chain joins TRBV29-1 and TRBJ1-2; D remains unclear. Looked up from germline, CDR1 is SQVTM and CDR2 is ANQGSEA. CDR3 size: 12 residues. V was trimmed by 3 bases and J by 4 bases, leaving 9 bases between them. The CDR3 region has the DNA TGCAGCGTTGATGGGCAGATCTATGGCTACACCTTC. It codes for CSVDGQIYGYTF.

In its sample, this clone was seen once. The V gene is TRBV7-9, the J gene TRBJ1-4; D is possibly TRBD1 (5 bases). V lost 3 bases and J 8 bases, leaving 13 bases between the germline ends. CDR3 length equals 14 residues. CDR1 and CDR2 from the germline V gene are SEHNR and FQNEAQ (reference sequence). CDR3 protein: CASSFSGTREKLFF. The CDR3 DNA is TGTGCCAGCAGCTTCTCCGGGACTCGCGAAAAACTGTTTTTT.

As for this clone: Relative to the germline gene, one junction end is altered; a read error may explain this. The chain has TRBV5-4 and TRBJ2-7, with 7 bases that match TRBD1. This CDR3 is 16 amino acids long. CDR1 SGHNT and CDR2 YYREEE come from the germline V gene (reference sequence). The CDR3 DNA reads TGTGCCAACAGCTTAAACAGGGGCGCAGAGTCCTACGAGCAGTACTTC. Its protein product is CANSLNRGAESYEQYF.

The sample holds one count of this clone. The chain carries TRBV5-1 and TRBJ2-7, with 7 bases aligning to TRBD1. CDR3 length equals 17 residues. Trimming at V came to 0 bases and at J to 0 bases, leaving 9 bases not matched to a gene. The germline gives CDR1 SGHRS, CDR2 YFSETQ. The CDR3 is CASSLALTGFGSYEQYF. CDR3 nucleotides: TGCGCCAGCAGCTTGGCCTTGACAGGGTTTGGCTCCTACGAGCAGTACTTC.

V usage is TRBV6-6 and J usage is TRBJ2-7; 7 nucleotides agree with TRBD1. V lost 6 bases, J lost 3 bases, and 5 bases stayed unmatched. Germline V gene data show CDR1 as MNHNY and CDR2 as SVGAGI (reference sequence). This CDR3 has 13 amino acids. The CDR3 reads CASREQGNYEQYF. CDR3 bases: TGTGCCAGCAGAGAACAGGGGAACTACGAGCAGTACTTC.

V gene TRBV4-1 combines with J gene TRBJ2-7; possibly TRBD1 for D (7 bases). The CDR3 covers 16 residues. V lost 4 bases and J 4 bases, leaving 20 bases between the germline ends. Germline lookup yields CDR1 MGHRA and CDR2 YSYEKL. The CDR3 nucleotides read TGCGCCAGCAGCCGGAACGCGGGGACGGGACAGTACGAGCAGTACTTC. Translated: CASSRNAGTGQYEQYF.

This chain connects TRBV2 to TRBJ2-7; D not resolved. Germline CDR1 SNHLY, CDR2 FYNNEI. This CDR3 has 11 amino acids. V lost 6 bases and J lost 4, with 7 bases in between. CDR3 in amino acids: CASSYTYEQYF. In DNA, the CDR3 is TGTGCCAGCAGCTATACTTACGAGCAGTACTTC.

The rearrangement links TRBV7-2 to TRBJ1-5; D is undetermined. Deletions cut 2 bases from V and 6 bases from J, with 5 bases between. Per germline, CDR1 SGHTA and CDR2 FQGNSA. The CDR3 is made up of 12 amino acids. CDR3 nucleotide sequence: TGTGCCAGCAGCTTACCACTTCAGCCCCAGCATTTT. It encodes CASSLPLQPQHF.

The V and J genes are TRBV29-1 and TRBJ2-7; 8 nucleotides align to TRBD1. V was clipped by 4 bases and J by 2 bases; unmatched bases: 7. Germline V CDR1 and CDR2: SQVTM, ANQGSEA. The CDR3 runs to 14 residues. The CDR3 is CSVVRTGSPYEQYF. In DNA form, the CDR3 reads TGCAGCGTTGTAAGGACAGGGTCTCCCTACGAGCAGTACTTC.

The chain is built from TRBV21-1 and TRBJ2-3; no check of the table's D call, TRBD1, against the DNA was made. TRBV21-1 is flagged as a pseudogene. The CDR3 has 19 residues. CDR3 amino acids: CASSKGGAGVLGITDTQYF. DNA for the CDR3: TGTGCCAGCAGCAAAGGGGGCGCTGGGGTGCTAGGGATAACAGATACGCAGTATTTT.

The chain has TRBV18 and TRBJ2-1; D is unclear. V was clipped by 5 bases and J by 4 bases, with 6 bases between them. The CDR3 is 12 amino acids. CDR1 is KGHSH and CDR2 is LQKENI in the germline V gene. The CDR3 sequence is CASSTVYNEQFF. In DNA form, the CDR3 reads TGTGCCAGCTCAACAGTTTACAATGAGCAGTTCTTC. Full variable domain (outside the CDR3, taken from reference TRBV18 and TRBJ2-1): NAGVMQNPRHLVRRRGQEARLRCSPMKGHSHVYWYRQLPEEGLKFMVYLQKENIIDESGMPKERFSAEFPKEGPSILRIQQVVRGDSAAYFCASSTVYNEQFFGPGTRLTVL.

The rearrangement joins TRBV10-3 to TRBJ1-1, with D perhaps TRBD1 (5 bases). The CDR3 has 16 residues. Germline CDR1 is ENHRY and CDR2 is SYGVKD. Trimming removed 0 bases from V and 0 bases from J, with 11 bases in between. The chain's CDR3 is CAISESPGGMNTEAFF. The CDR3 bases are TGTGCCATCAGTGAGTCTCCCGGGGGGATGAACACTGAAGCTTTCTTT.

This rearrangement joins TRBV2 to TRBJ2-1; 7 bases line up with TRBD1. Trimming took 4 bases from V and 2 from J; bases not matched to a gene: 2. This CDR3 contains 14 residues. The V gene's germline CDR1 is SNHLY and CDR2 FYNNEI. The CDR3 spells CASSAGTAYNEQFF. CDR3 DNA: TGTGCCAGCAGTGCCGGGACAGCCTACAATGAGCAGTTCTTC. Full variable domain (remainder filled in from reference TRBV2 and TRBJ2-1): EPEVTQTPSHQVTQMGQEVILRCVPISNHLYFYWYRQILGQKVEFLVSFYNNEISEKSEIFDDQFSVERPDGSNFTLKIRSTKLEDSAMYFCASSAGTAYNEQFFGPGTRLTVL.

The chain couples TRBV6-5 to TRBJ2-2; 7 nucleotides align to TRBD1. Germline trimming cut 4 bases from V and 5 bases from J; bases unmatched to any gene: 10. The CDR3 loop spans 16 amino acids. Germline V gene data show CDR1 as MNHEY and CDR2 as SVGAGI. The CDR3 DNA reads as TGTGCCAGCAGTTCGCAGGGGGTGTTCGGAACCGGGGAGCTGTTTTTT. As protein: CASSSQGVFGTGELFF.

This clone was observed a single time. The genes are TRBV4-2 and TRBJ1-1, with TRBD1 matching over 11 bases. The V segment lost 0 bases and the J segment 5 bases; nucleotides outside the gene matches: 5. CDR1 and CDR2 (germline): LGHNA, YNFKEQ. This CDR3 region has 16 residues. The CDR3 DNA is TGTGCCAGCAGCCAAGATCTAGGACAGGGGGCTACTGAAGCTTTCTTT. Protein sequence: CASSQDLGQGATEAFF.

The J gene is TRBJ1-1, the V gene TRBV7-9; 7 positions match TRBD1. The ends lost 4 bases at V and 5 bases at J; junction bases unmatched: 16. Germline CDR1 reads SEHNR; CDR2 reads FQNEAQ (reference sequence). The CDR3 length is 17 residues. The CDR3: CASSYRSGTVILTEAFF. CDR3 in DNA: TGTGCCAGCAGCTACAGATCGGGGACAGTTATTCTAACTGAAGCTTTCTTT.

V usage is TRBV4-2 and J usage is TRBJ2-2, with D unclear. Germline values: CDR1 LGHNA, CDR2 YNFKEQ. The CDR3 sequence is 18 residues long. V gave up 0 bases and J gave up 7 bases, with 21 bases separating them. The CDR3 DNA is TGTGCCAGCAGCCAAGACGGTAGTTTACGGCCAACGGGCGGGGAGCTGTTTTTT. This sequence encodes CASSQDGSLRPTGGELFF.

V usage is TRBV5-1 and J usage is TRBJ1-2; TRBD1 aligns across 7 bases. CDR3 size: 14 residues. The V and J ends lost 4 bases and 4 bases, in that order; junction bases with no gene match: 7. Germline loops: CDR1 SGHRS, CDR2 YFSETQ. CDR3 in DNA: TGCGCCAGCAGCAACGGACAGGAGCCCTATGGCTACACCTTC. It is translated as CASSNGQEPYGYTF.

The gene calls are TRBV6-1 and TRBJ2-1, with D tentatively TRBD2 (5 bases). V lost 8 bases and J 6 bases, leaving 11 bases between the germline ends. The V gene's germline CDR1 is MNHNS and CDR2 SASEGT. This CDR3 has 12 residues. The CDR3 is CASGRPSNEQFF. The DNA for the CDR3 is TGTGCCAGCGGGAGACCGTCCAATGAGCAGTTCTTC.

This chain joins TRBV5-1 and TRBJ2-2; D may be TRBD1 (6 bases). Trimming took 0 bases from V and 0 from J, leaving 6 bases between them. The length of the CDR3 is 15 residues. Germline CDR1 SGHRS, CDR2 YFSETQ. The chain's CDR3 is CASSLDRANTGELFF. The CDR3 DNA follows: TGCGCCAGCAGCTTGGACAGGGCGAACACCGGGGAGCTGTTTTTT.

J is TRBJ2-3 and V is TRBV9, with TRBD2 matching over 14 bases. In germline, CDR1 is SGDLS, CDR2 YYNGEE. Unmatched junction bases numbered 7, after V lost 4 bases and J lost 6 bases. The CDR3 loop spans 16 amino acids. The CDR3 region is CASSQGLAGGRDTQYF. The DNA of the CDR3 is TGTGCCAGCAGCCAAGGACTAGCGGGGGGCCGGGATACGCAGTATTTT.

The chain links TRBV18 to TRBJ1-3; D perhaps matches TRBD1 (6 bases). V lost 3 bases to trimming and J lost 0 bases, with 33 bases between them. The CDR3 contains 23 residues. Germline V CDR1 and CDR2: KGHSH, LQKENI. CDR3 bases: TGTGCCAGCTCACCGCAACTGTTGGACAGCCCTTTAGCGTTCCAGAGCTCTGGAAACACCATATATTTT. Protein product: CASSPQLLDSPLAFQSSGNTIYF.

The chain carries TRBV2 and TRBJ2-3, with D perhaps matching TRBD1 (5 bases). The CDR3 loop spans 13 amino acids. Germline V CDR1 and CDR2: SNHLY, FYNNEI. Trimming pared 1 base from V and 5 bases from J, leaving 7 bases between. CDR3 nucleotide sequence: TGTGCCAGCAGTGAAGATAGGGGAGATACGCAGTATTTT. Protein: CASSEDRGDTQYF.

J is TRBJ2-1 and V is TRBV6-5; D perhaps matches TRBD1 (6 bases). Trimming stripped 6 bases from V and 2 bases from J, with 11 bases between. CDR3 length: 14 residues. The V gene's germline CDR1 is MNHEY and CDR2 SVGAGI. CDR3 sequence (DNA): TGTGCCAGCAGACCGGACAGCACCTACAATGAGCAGTTCTTC. Protein: CASRPDSTYNEQFF.

The J gene is TRBJ2-7, the V gene TRBV15; a possible D gene is TRBD2 (5 bases). The CDR3 contains 16 residues. Trimming shortened V by 1 base and J by 2 bases, and 15 bases separated the two germline ends. From germline, CDR1 is LNHNV and CDR2 YYDKDF (reference sequence). The CDR3 DNA sequence: TGTGCCACCAGCAGAGGGGCAGCCGAGGGTCCCTACGAGCAGTACTTC. Amino acids: CATSRGAAEGPYEQYF. Variable domain in full (rest from reference TRBV15 and TRBJ2-7): DAMVIQNPRYQVTQFGKPVTLSCSQTLNHNVMYWYQQKSSQAPKLLFHYYDKDFNNEADTPDNFQSRRPNTSFCFLDIRSPGLGDTAMYLCATSRGAAEGPYEQYFGPGTRLTVT.

V is TRBV7-9 and J is TRBJ2-2; a weak D match, TRBD1 (5 bases). The germline V gene has CDR1 SEHNR and CDR2 FQNEAQ (reference sequence). CDR3 length: 14 amino acids. Trimming took 6 bases from V and 5 from J, leaving 13 bases between them. The CDR3 is CASRPKGQTGELFF. The CDR3, as DNA: TGTGCCAGCAGACCCAAGGGGCAGACCGGGGAGCTGTTTTTT.

The V gene is TRBV6-1, the J gene TRBJ1-5, with 9 bases identical to TRBD1. V trimming: 4 bases; J trimming: 4 bases; junction bases outside the gene matches: 8. Germline assignment: CDR1 MNHNS and CDR2 SASEGT. The CDR3 runs 16 residues. The CDR3 DNA is TGTGCCAGCAGTGCTACCGGGACAGGGATTAATCAGCCCCAGCATTTT. It codes for CASSATGTGINQPQHF.